The source of this T cell receptor (beta chain) is a study of vaccination effects on CD4 cells after COVID-19. The protocol was immunoSEQ multiplex PCR, while the TCRdb copy is restricted to in-frame clones and leaves out a portion. Of 43,000 or so clones listed, just over 70% were seen once; the top ten hold 6.5% to 8.5%. Having been cultured for about 10 days, the cells underwent CD4+ T cell isolation. Of the BNT162b2 and mRNA-1273 vaccines, participants received two doses of one or the other. Nobody among the vaccine recipients had prior SARS-CoV-2 infection (nucleocapsid antibodies were negative). As regards this clone: Its matching antigen is unknown.

Trimming removed 5 bases from V and 7 bases from J, with 9 bases in between. Germline V lookup: CDR1 SGHVS, CDR2 FQNEAQ. CDR3 length: 12 amino acids. The sequence came from a human donor who received a COVID-19 vaccine. Here the sequenced sample was CD4+ T cells from PBMCs cultured without peptide, taken after COVID-19 vaccination. The V gene is TRBV7-8, the J gene TRBJ1-5; TRBD1 is a possible D gene (5 bases). The CDR3 reads CASSRQTQPQHF. The DNA of the CDR3 is TGTGCCAGCAGCCGACAGACACAGCCCCAGCATTTT.